This T cell receptor beta chain was found in a study of blood T cell repertoires in COVID-19. Adults between about 18 and 95 years of age took part from approximately 24 US areas. Categorization into cohorts depended on clinical history that participants reported. This CDR3 is 16 amino acids long. The ends lost 1 base at V and 2 bases at J; junction bases unmatched: 6. CDR1 is SGHRS and CDR2 is YFSETQ in the germline V gene. In the original workflow: Researchers report that nucleated cell counts were estimated from reference gene primer amplification. The protocol was immunoSEQ multiplex PCR, while the TCRdb copy is restricted to in-frame clones and leaves out a portion. D and trimming were read from the DNA, whereas the V and J calls and clone size are those reported in that table. The sample includes about 160,000 clones, around 80% of them seen just once.

The sequence was collected from a man aged 40-55 years who had recovered from COVID-19. This chain connects TRBV5-1 to TRBJ2-3, with TRBD2 matching 8 bases. Sequencing was performed on PBMCs or T cells enriched from blood (not recorded which). In DNA, the CDR3 is TGCGCCAGCAGCTTGTACGGGGGGGGGACCACAGATACGCAGTATTTT. Its protein product is CASSLYGGGTTDTQYF.